Following are 31 T cell receptor beta chains from one sample sequenced in a study of cytomegalovirus exposure and HLA in healthy donors. PCR primers comprised 60 Vbeta and 13 Jbeta primers. Clones were read by immunoSEQ multiplex PCR, and TCRdb kept only the in-frame ones, dropping some. The sample consists of more than 60,000 clones, about three quarters of them appearing once. Sequences were obtained from PBMCs. All receptors derive from a male donor in good health and CMV-seropositive.

This clone was seen more than once but under ten times. The chain recombines TRBV29-1 with TRBJ1-1; 8 bases are a match to TRBD1. V lost 3 bases to trimming and J lost 1 base; unmatched junction nucleotides: 13. This CDR3 region has 17 residues. Germline values: CDR1 SQVTM, CDR2 ANQGSEA. DNA for the CDR3: TGCAGCGTTGACCCAGGACAGGGACGGGTGGGGAACACTGAAGCTTTCTTT. Translating it yields CSVDPGQGRVGNTEAFF.

The chain recombines TRBV6-4 with TRBJ2-1, with D perhaps TRBD2 (6 bases). Germline V gives CDR1 MRHNA, CDR2 SNTAGT. Trimming took off 0 bases at V and 0 bases at J, with 6 bases between the two ends. The CDR3 is 15 residues long. CDR3 in amino acids: CASSDSAGSYNEQFF. CDR3 in DNA: TGTGCCAGCAGTGACTCAGCGGGCTCCTACAATGAGCAGTTCTTC.

The chain is built from TRBV2 and TRBJ2-3; 7 bases are shared with TRBD2. J was trimmed by 3 bases and V by 5 bases; bases with no gene match: 8. The length of the CDR3 is 15 residues. Germline CDR1 SNHLY, CDR2 FYNNEI. DNA of the CDR3: TGTGCCAGCAGTCCCGCGGAGGGAGGGACAGATACGCAGTATTTT. It encodes CASSPAEGGTDTQYF.

This clone appeared a few times. V and J are TRBV7-8 and TRBJ2-7, with D possibly matching TRBD2 (7 bases). The germline CDR1 and CDR2 sequences are SGHVS and FQNEAQ. This CDR3 region has 14 residues. V gave up 5 bases and J gave up 3 bases, with 14 bases separating them. Here the CDR3 reads CASSPGEGDYEQYF. DNA for the CDR3: TGTGCCAGCAGCCCCGGGGAGGGGGACTACGAGCAGTACTTC.

Only one count was recorded for this clone. This chain links TRBV19 with TRBJ2-3, with TRBD2 identical over 8 bases. Germline-derived CDR1 and CDR2 are LNHDA and SQIVND (reference sequence). The CDR3 contains 16 residues. V dropped 8 bases and J dropped 0; count of bases not matched to a gene: 10. CDR3 nucleotide sequence: TGTGCCAGTTCTTTAGCTAGCGGGTCCAGCACAGATACGCAGTATTTT. Translating it yields CASSLASGSSTDTQYF.

In DNA, the CDR3 is TGCGCCAGCAGATCGGACAACTTCGAGACCCAGTACTTC. Encoded protein: CASRSDNFETQYF. V is TRBV5-1 and J is TRBJ2-5, with D perhaps matching TRBD1 (5 bases). Looked up from germline, CDR1 is SGHRS and CDR2 is YFSETQ. Deletions cut 5 bases from V and 5 bases from J, with 13 bases between. This CDR3 spans 13 amino acids.

This chain links TRBV9 with TRBJ1-1; D remains unclear. The germline gives CDR1 SGDLS, CDR2 YYNGEE. The ends were cut back, 0 bases at V and 1 base at J, with 7 bases in the middle. The CDR3 is made up of 14 amino acids. The CDR3 is CASSVVSANTEAFF. The CDR3 DNA sequence: TGTGCCAGCAGCGTAGTGAGTGCGAACACTGAAGCTTTCTTT.

This chain uses TRBV30 with TRBJ2-1; unclear D gene. Germline lookup yields CDR1 GTSNPN and CDR2 SVGIG (reference sequence). This CDR3 is 14 amino acids long. Trimming shortened V by 1 base and J by 4 bases, and 11 bases separated the two germline ends. CDR3: CAWSARSGYNEQFF. The CDR3 DNA reads as TGTGCCTGGAGTGCCCGGAGTGGGTACAATGAGCAGTTCTTC.

The chain couples TRBV5-6 to TRBJ1-2, with 7 bases lining up with TRBD1. Germline CDR1 reads SGHDT; CDR2 reads YYEEEE. This CDR3 is built from 17 residues. The V segment lost 4 bases and the J segment 5 bases; nucleotides outside the gene matches: 17. DNA of the CDR3: TGTGCCAGCAGCCCTACCATGACAGGGCCACGAGGTTATGGCTACACCTTC. Translating gives CASSPTMTGPRGYGYTF.

This clone was seen only once. This rearrangement joins TRBV5-4 to TRBJ2-1, with TRBD1 matching 9 bases. With V trimmed by 5 bases and J by 0 bases, 6 bases remained unmatched. There are 16 residues in the CDR3. From germline, CDR1 is SGHNT and CDR2 YYREEE (reference sequence). This CDR3 reads CASRTTGGSSYNEQFF. The CDR3 DNA reads TGTGCCAGCAGGACAACAGGGGGCAGCTCCTACAATGAGCAGTTCTTC.

The chain joins TRBV7-3 to TRBJ1-1, with a weak D call TRBD1 (6 bases). V lost 2 bases and J 3 bases, leaving 16 bases between the germline ends. Germline V gives CDR1 SGHTA, CDR2 FQGTGA. The CDR3 spans 16 residues. CDR3 coding DNA: TGTGCCAGCAGCTTATATGGGGGCGAGGTGGACACTGAAGCTTTCTTT. It translates to CASSLYGGEVDTEAFF.

The chain couples TRBV7-6 to TRBJ2-2; no firm D call. The CDR3 totals 12 residues. CDR1 is SGHVS, CDR2 FNYEAQ, per germline. The V end lost 4 bases, the J end lost 8 bases, and 8 bases lay between the germline ends. The CDR3 protein is CASSYGEGELFF. CDR3 bases: TGTGCCAGCAGCTACGGTGAGGGGGAGCTGTTTTTT.

The chain carries TRBV7-9 and TRBJ2-7; TRBD2 matches 8 bases. The CDR3 is 13 residues long. The germline V gene encodes CDR1 SEHNR and CDR2 FQNEAQ (reference sequence). V was clipped by 5 bases and J by 1 base; unmatched bases: 1. The CDR3 region is CASSPGGSYEQYF. The CDR3 DNA sequence: TGTGCCAGCAGCCCGGGAGGGTCCTACGAGCAGTACTTC.

The chain joins TRBV4-3 to TRBJ1-1, with a weak D call TRBD1 (5 bases). The germline CDR1 and CDR2 sequences are LGHNA and YSLEER. The V end lost 4 bases, the J end lost 0 bases, and 9 bases lay between the germline ends. The CDR3 runs to 14 residues. CDR3 sequence: CASSPLTVNTEAFF. CDR3 bases: TGCGCCAGCAGCCCCCTGACAGTGAACACTGAAGCTTTCTTT.

Written as DNA, the CDR3 is TGTGCCACCGCTGGACAGAACACTGAAGCTTTCTTT. Its protein product is CATAGQNTEAFF. This chain links TRBV15 with TRBJ1-1; TRBD1 is a possible D gene (5 bases). Trimming took 8 bases from V and 1 from J, leaving 8 bases between them. The germline CDR1 and CDR2 sequences are LNHNV and YYDKDF (reference sequence). The CDR3 covers 12 residues.

The V and J genes are TRBV5-4 and TRBJ2-7; TRBD1 aligns across 7 bases. V was pared by 5 bases and J by 3 bases, with 11 bases of the junction left unmatched. The CDR3 has 15 residues. Per the germline V gene, CDR1 is SGHNT and CDR2 is YYREEE (reference sequence). The CDR3, as DNA: TGTGCCAGCAGAGAGAGACAGGGAAGAAGCTACGAGCAGTACTTC. Translating it yields CASRERQGRSYEQYF.

The CDR3 spells CASSLLRAETQYF. For the CDR3, the DNA is TGTGCCAGCAGCTTACTACGAGCGGAGACCCAGTACTTC. The V and J genes are TRBV7-3 and TRBJ2-5; D not resolved. The CDR3 runs 13 residues. Trimming pared 2 bases from V and 5 bases from J, leaving 9 bases between. Germline assignment: CDR1 SGHTA and CDR2 FQGTGA.

The gene calls are TRBV5-1 and TRBJ1-3, with 12 positions matching TRBD1. This CDR3 spans 13 amino acids. Trimming removed 3 bases from V and 10 bases from J; junction bases left unmatched: 2. The germline V gene has CDR1 SGHRS and CDR2 YFSETQ. CDR3 nucleotide sequence: TGCGCCAGCAGCTGGGACAGGGGGCAGACCATATATTTT. Protein product: CASSWDRGQTIYF.

This clone was counted a few times. This chain connects TRBV7-9 to TRBJ2-2, with 7 bases fitting TRBD1. The CDR3 is 13 residues long. V was clipped by 4 bases and J by 6 bases; unmatched bases: 2. Germline CDR1 and CDR2: SEHNR and FQNEAQ (reference sequence). The CDR3 spells CASSSQGAGELFF. The CDR3 region has the DNA TGTGCCAGCAGCTCGCAGGGGGCCGGGGAGCTGTTTTTT.

This clone occurred once. The chain has TRBV6-6 and TRBJ1-2; tentative D call: TRBD1 (6 bases). Germline V gives CDR1 MNHNY, CDR2 SVGAGI (reference sequence). This CDR3 has 14 residues. V was cut by 2 bases and J by 8 bases, with 15 bases left in between. The CDR3 DNA reads as TGTGCCAGCAGTTACGTGGACAGTCCCAACGGCTACACCTTC. This sequence encodes CASSYVDSPNGYTF.

The chain uses TRBV10-2 and TRBJ1-2; 9 positions match TRBD1. The CDR3 totals 17 residues. V lost 4 bases to trimming and J lost 7 bases; unmatched junction nucleotides: 16. Germline-derived CDR1 and CDR2 are WSHSY and SAAADI. The DNA of the CDR3 is TGCGCCAGCAGTGGTGGGGGGATGGACAGGGGACTCGTTGGCTACACCTTC. Translating gives CASSGGGMDRGLVGYTF.

This clone was recorded once. CDR3 sequence (DNA): TGTGCCAGAACCTCAGGGGCCACCTACAATGAGCAGTTCTTC. Protein: CARTSGATYNEQFF. J is TRBJ2-1 and V is TRBV2, with TRBD1 as a possible D gene (6 bases). The CDR3 spans 14 residues. Germline V gene sequence: CDR1 SNHLY, CDR2 FYNNEI. Trimming took off 9 bases at V and 2 bases at J, with 14 bases between the two ends.

The chain links TRBV7-2 to TRBJ2-3; TRBD2 agrees at 9 bases. The CDR3 extends over 13 amino acids. V was clipped by 8 bases and J by 8 bases; unmatched bases: 8. CDR1 SGHTA and CDR2 FQGNSA come from the germline V gene. CDR3 DNA: TGTGCCAGCGAGAGTCTAGCGGGGTCTACGCAGTATTTT. It is translated as CASESLAGSTQYF.

V usage is TRBV6-1 and J usage is TRBJ1-6; TRBD1 might be the D (6 bases). Germline V gene data show CDR1 as MNHNS and CDR2 as SASEGT. Trimming pared 7 bases from V and 10 bases from J, leaving 14 bases between. This CDR3 contains 13 residues. The CDR3 here is CASTEGVASPLHF. Written as DNA, the CDR3 is TGTGCCAGCACCGAGGGGGTAGCCTCACCCCTCCACTTT.

V gene TRBV6-5 combines with J gene TRBJ2-2; maybe TRBD1 (6 bases). CDR1 MNHEY and CDR2 SVGAGI come from the germline V gene. V was trimmed by 2 bases and J by 4 bases, leaving 11 bases between them. This CDR3 has 15 residues. The CDR3 coding sequence is TGTGCCAGCAGTTACACGTGGACAGTCACCGGGGAGCTGTTTTTT. Protein: CASSYTWTVTGELFF.

This clone was detected once. CDR3 DNA: TGTGCCAGCAGTGCTACAGGGGCAGGGACCTACGAGCAGTACTTC. This codes for CASSATGAGTYEQYF. J is TRBJ2-7 and V is TRBV2; TRBD1 matches at 7 bases. This CDR3 is built from 15 residues. CDR1 and CDR2 (germline): SNHLY, FYNNEI. V was clipped by 4 bases and J by 2 bases; unmatched bases: 8.

This clone was counted only a few times. The chain joins TRBV30 to TRBJ1-4; D might be TRBD1 (5 bases). Germline lookup yields CDR1 GTSNPN and CDR2 SVGIG (reference sequence). This CDR3 has 14 residues. Trimming took 6 bases from V and 12 from J, leaving 23 bases between them. The CDR3 bases are TGTGCCTGTCGAAGCGGGGCCCTAATGAAGGAACTGTTTTTT. Amino acids: CACRSGALMKELFF.

The J gene is TRBJ1-4, the V gene TRBV2; no reliable D call. The CDR3 spans 15 residues. The germline V gene has CDR1 SNHLY and CDR2 FYNNEI. DNA for the CDR3: TGTGCTAAGGGAAACCCGAGGGAGGAGAATGAAAAACTGTTTTTT. Translated, it gives CAKGNPREENEKLFF.

This sequence joins TRBV28 and TRBJ1-4, with TRBD1 matching 9 bases. V shed 7 bases and J 7 bases; nucleotides not matched to a gene: 10. The germline CDR1 and CDR2 sequences are MDHEN and SYDVKM. This CDR3 is built from 15 residues. In nucleotides, the CDR3 is TGTGCCAGCAAACCCGGGACAGGGTTTGCTGAAAAACTGTTTTTT. Its translation: CASKPGTGFAEKLFF.

The chain carries TRBV5-4 and TRBJ1-6; D remains ambiguous. V dropped 3 bases and J dropped 13 bases, with 11 bases sitting between them. The CDR3 is 12 amino acids. In germline, CDR1 is SGHNT, CDR2 YYREEE (reference sequence). CDR3 sequence: CASSSTVGPLHF. Here the CDR3 DNA reads TGTGCCAGCAGCTCCACCGTCGGGCCCCTCCACTTT.

V gene TRBV4-3 combines with J gene TRBJ2-5, with 9 nucleotides matching TRBD1. V dropped 4 bases and J dropped 5; count of bases not matched to a gene: 8. CDR1 is LGHNA and CDR2 is YSLEER in the germline V gene. The CDR3 is 15 amino acids. This CDR3 reads CASSPKQGALETQYF. The CDR3 region has the DNA TGCGCCAGCAGCCCGAAACAGGGGGCGCTTGAGACCCAGTACTTC.